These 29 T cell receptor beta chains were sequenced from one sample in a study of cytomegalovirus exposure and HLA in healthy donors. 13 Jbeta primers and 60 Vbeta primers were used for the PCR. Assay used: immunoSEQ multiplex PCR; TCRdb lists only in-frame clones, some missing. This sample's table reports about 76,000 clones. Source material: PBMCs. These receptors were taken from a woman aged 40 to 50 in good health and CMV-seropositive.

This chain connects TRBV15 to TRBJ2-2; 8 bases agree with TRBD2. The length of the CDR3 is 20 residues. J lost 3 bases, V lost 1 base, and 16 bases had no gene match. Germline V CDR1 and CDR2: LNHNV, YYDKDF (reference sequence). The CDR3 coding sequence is TGTGCCACCAGCAGAGTCGAGCGGGGGTACCCCACGGGGGACACCGGGGAGCTGTTTTTT. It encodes CATSRVERGYPTGDTGELFF.

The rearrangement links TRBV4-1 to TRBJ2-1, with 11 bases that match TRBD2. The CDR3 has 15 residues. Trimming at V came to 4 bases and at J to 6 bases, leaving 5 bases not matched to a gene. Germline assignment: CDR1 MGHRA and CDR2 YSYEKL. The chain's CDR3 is CASSLLAGVGNEQFF. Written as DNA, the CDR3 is TGCGCCAGCAGCCTACTAGCGGGAGTTGGCAATGAGCAGTTCTTC.

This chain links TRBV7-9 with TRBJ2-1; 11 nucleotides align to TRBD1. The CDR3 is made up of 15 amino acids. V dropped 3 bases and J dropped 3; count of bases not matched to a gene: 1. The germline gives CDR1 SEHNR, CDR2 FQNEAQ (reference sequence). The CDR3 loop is CASSLGQGDYNEQFF. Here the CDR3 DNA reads TGTGCCAGCAGCTTGGGACAGGGGGACTACAATGAGCAGTTCTTC.

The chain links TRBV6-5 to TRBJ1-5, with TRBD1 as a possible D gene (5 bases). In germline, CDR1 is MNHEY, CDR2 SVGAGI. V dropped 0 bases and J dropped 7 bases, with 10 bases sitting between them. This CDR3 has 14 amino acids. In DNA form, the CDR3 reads TGTGCCAGCAGTTACTCGAATAGGGGACAGCCCCAGCATTTT. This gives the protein CASSYSNRGQPQHF.

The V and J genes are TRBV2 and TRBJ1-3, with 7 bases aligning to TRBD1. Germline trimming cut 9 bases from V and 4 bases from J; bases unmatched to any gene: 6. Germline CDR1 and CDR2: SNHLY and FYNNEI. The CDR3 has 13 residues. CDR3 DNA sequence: TGTGCCAGGGGGGACAGCTCAGGAAACACCATATATTTT. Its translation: CARGDSSGNTIYF.

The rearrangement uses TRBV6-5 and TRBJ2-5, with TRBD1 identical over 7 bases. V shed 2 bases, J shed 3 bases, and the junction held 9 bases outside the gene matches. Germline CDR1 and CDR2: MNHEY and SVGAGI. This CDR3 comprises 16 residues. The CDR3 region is CASSYVGGRREETQYF. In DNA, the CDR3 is TGTGCCAGCAGTTACGTAGGGGGCCGAAGGGAAGAGACCCAGTACTTC.

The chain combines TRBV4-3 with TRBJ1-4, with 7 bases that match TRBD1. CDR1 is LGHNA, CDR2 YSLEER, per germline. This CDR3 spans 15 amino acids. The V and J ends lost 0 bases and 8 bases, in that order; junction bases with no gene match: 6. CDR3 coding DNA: TGCGCCAGCAGCCAAGATTACAGGGGAAACGAAAAACTGTTTTTT. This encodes CASSQDYRGNEKLFF.

Written as DNA, the CDR3 is TGTGCCAGCACCCCCGGGAGCTCCTACGAGCAGTACTTC. It translates to CASTPGSSYEQYF. The rearrangement links TRBV6-6 to TRBJ2-7, with D possibly matching TRBD2 (6 bases). The CDR3 covers 13 residues. Trimming removed 7 bases at V and 0 bases at J, with 10 bases between. The germline CDR1 and CDR2 sequences are MNHNY and SVGAGI (reference sequence).

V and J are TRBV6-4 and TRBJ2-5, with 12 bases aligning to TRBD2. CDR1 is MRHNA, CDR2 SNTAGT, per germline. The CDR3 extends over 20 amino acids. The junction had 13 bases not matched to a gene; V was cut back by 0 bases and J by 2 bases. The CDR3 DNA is TGTGCCAGCAGTGACTCGGGGCTAGCGGGGGGGCCTTCGCGGCAAGAGACCCAGTACTTC. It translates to CASSDSGLAGGPSRQETQYF.

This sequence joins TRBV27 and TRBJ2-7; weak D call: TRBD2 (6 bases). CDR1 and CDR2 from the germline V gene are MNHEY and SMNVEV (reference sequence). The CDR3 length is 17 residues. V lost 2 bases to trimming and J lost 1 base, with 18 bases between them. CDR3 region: CASSLTQTWGDSYEQYF. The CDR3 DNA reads TGTGCCAGCAGTTTAACTCAAACCTGGGGGGATTCCTACGAGCAGTACTTC.

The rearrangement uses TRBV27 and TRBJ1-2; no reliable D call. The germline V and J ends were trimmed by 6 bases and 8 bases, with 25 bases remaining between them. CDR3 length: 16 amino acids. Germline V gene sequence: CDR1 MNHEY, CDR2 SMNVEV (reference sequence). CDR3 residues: CASRPSVGYAEEGYTF. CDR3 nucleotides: TGTGCCAGCAGACCCTCCGTCGGATACGCTGAGGAGGGCTACACCTTC.

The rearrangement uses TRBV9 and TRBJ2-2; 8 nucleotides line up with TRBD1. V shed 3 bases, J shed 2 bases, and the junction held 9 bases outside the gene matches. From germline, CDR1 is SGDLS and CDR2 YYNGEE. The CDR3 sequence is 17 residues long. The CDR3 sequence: CASSGGRQGLNTGELFF. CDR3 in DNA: TGTGCCAGCAGCGGAGGCAGACAGGGGCTAAACACCGGGGAGCTGTTTTTT.

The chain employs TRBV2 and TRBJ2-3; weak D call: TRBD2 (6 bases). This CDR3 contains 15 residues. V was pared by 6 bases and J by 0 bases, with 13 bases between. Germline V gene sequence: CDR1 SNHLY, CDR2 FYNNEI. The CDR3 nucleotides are TGTGCCAGCAGCTCAGTAGCGGCTAGCACAGATACGCAGTATTTT. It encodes CASSSVAASTDTQYF.

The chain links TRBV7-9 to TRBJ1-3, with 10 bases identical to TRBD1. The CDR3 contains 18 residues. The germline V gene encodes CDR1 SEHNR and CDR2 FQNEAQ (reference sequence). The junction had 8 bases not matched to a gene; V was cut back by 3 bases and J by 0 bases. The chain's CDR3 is CASSFLPGTGDSGNTIYF. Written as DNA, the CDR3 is TGTGCCAGCAGCTTTCTTCCCGGGACAGGGGACTCTGGAAACACCATATATTTT.

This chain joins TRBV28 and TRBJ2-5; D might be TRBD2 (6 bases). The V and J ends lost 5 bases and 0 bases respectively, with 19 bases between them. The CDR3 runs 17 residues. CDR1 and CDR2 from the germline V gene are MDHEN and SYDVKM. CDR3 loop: CASSPQAGGRYQETQYF. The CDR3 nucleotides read TGTGCCAGCAGTCCCCAGGCGGGTGGGAGGTACCAAGAGACCCAGTACTTC.

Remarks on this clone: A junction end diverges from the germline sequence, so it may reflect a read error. CDR3 amino acids: CATRGERGGHLPFYGQYF. CDR3 nucleotide sequence: TGTGCCACCAGAGGAGAGCGGGGGGGCCACCTTCCTTTTTACGGGCAGTACTTC. This chain uses TRBV2 with TRBJ2-7, with 10 bases identical to TRBD2. Germline-derived CDR1 and CDR2 are SNHLY and FYNNEI. The CDR3 consists of 18 residues.

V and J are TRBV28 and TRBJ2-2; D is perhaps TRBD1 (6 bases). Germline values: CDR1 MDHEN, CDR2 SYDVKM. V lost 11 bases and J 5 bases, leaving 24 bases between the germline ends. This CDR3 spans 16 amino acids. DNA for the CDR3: TGTGCCTCCAAGGTTGGGGGACATTCCGGAACCGGGGAGCTGTTTTTT. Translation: CASKVGGHSGTGELFF.

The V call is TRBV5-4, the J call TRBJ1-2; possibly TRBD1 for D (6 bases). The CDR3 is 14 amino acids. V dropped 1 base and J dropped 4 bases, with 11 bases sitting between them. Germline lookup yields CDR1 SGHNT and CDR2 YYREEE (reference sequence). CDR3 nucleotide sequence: TGTGCCAGCAGCTTGAGAGGGGGAATCTATGGCTACACCTTC. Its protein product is CASSLRGGIYGYTF.

CDR3 sequence: CASRPQGSETQYF. The CDR3 coding sequence is TGTGCCAGTAGACCTCAGGGGAGCGAGACCCAGTACTTC. This chain links TRBV19 with TRBJ2-5; maybe TRBD1 (6 bases). This CDR3 spans 13 amino acids. V lost 6 bases and J lost 5, with 13 bases in between. The germline gives CDR1 LNHDA, CDR2 SQIVND (reference sequence).

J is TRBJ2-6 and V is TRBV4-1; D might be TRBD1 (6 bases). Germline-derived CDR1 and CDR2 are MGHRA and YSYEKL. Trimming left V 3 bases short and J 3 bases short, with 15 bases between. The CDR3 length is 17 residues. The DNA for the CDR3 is TGCGCCAGCAGCCAGGGGGCCAGGTCTGGTGGGGCCAACGTCCTGACTTTC. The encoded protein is CASSQGARSGGANVLTF.

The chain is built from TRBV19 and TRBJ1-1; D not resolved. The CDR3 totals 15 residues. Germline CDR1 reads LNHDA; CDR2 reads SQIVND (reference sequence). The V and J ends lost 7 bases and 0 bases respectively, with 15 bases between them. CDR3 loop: CASTLSAGMNTEAFF. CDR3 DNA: TGTGCCAGTACCCTCAGTGCGGGGATGAACACTGAAGCTTTCTTT.

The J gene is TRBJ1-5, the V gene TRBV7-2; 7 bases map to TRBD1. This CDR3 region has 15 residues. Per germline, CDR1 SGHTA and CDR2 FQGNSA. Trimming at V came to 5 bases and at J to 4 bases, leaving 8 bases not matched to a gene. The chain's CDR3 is CASSTWGQNNQPQHF. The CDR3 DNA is TGTGCCAGCAGCACCTGGGGACAGAATAATCAGCCCCAGCATTTT.

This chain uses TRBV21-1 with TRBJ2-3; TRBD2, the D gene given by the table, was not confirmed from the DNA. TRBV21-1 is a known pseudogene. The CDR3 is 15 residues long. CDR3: CASSPDYCNPDTQYF. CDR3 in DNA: TGTGCCAGCAGCCCCGACTATTGCAACCCAGATACGCAGTATTTT.

CDR3 region: CASSQGDSYEQYF. For the CDR3, the DNA is TGCGCCAGCAGCCAAGGGGACAGTTACGAGCAGTACTTC. This chain joins TRBV4-3 and TRBJ2-7; 7 positions agree with TRBD1. V shed 1 base, J shed 4 bases, and the junction held 1 base outside the gene matches. Looked up from germline, CDR1 is LGHNA and CDR2 is YSLEER. This CDR3 is 13 amino acids long.

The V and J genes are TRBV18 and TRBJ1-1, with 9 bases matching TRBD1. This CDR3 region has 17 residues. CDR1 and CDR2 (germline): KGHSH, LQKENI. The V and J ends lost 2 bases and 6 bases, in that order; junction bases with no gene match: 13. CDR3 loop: CASSPKTIGTGYSEAFF. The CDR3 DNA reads TGTGCCAGCTCACCAAAAACCATTGGGACAGGGTATTCTGAAGCTTTCTTT.

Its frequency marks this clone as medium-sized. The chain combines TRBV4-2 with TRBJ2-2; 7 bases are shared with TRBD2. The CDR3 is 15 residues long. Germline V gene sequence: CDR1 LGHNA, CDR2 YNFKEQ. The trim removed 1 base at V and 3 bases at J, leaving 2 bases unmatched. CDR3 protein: CASSQASGDTGELFF. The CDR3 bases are TGTGCCAGCAGCCAAGCTAGCGGAGACACCGGGGAGCTGTTTTTT.

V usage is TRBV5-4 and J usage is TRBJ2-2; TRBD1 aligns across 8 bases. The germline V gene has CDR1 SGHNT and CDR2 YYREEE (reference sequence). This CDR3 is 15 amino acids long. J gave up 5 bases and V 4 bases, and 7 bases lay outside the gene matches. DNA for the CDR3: TGTGCCAGCAGCGTAGATAACAGGGGGACCGGGGAGCTGTTTTTT. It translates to CASSVDNRGTGELFF.

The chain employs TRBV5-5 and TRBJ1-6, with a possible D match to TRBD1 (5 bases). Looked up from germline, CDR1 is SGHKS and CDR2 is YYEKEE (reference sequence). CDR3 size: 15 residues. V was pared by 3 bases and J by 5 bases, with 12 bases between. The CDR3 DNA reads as TGTGCCAGCAGCTCGCATACAGGTGATAATTCACCCCTCCACTTT. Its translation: CASSSHTGDNSPLHF. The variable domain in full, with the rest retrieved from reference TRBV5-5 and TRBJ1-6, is DAGVTQSPTHLIKTRGQQVTLRCSPISGHKSVSWYQQVLGQGPQFIFQYYEKEERGRGNFPDRFSARQFPNYSSELNVNALLLGDSALYLCASSSHTGDNSPLHFGNGTRLTVT.

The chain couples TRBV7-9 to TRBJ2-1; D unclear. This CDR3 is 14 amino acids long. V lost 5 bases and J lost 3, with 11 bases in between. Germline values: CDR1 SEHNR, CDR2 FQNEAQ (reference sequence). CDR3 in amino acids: CASSTQAGYNEQFF. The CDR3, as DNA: TGTGCCAGCAGCACTCAAGCTGGCTACAATGAGCAGTTCTTC.